These 21 T cell receptor beta chains were sequenced from one sample in a study of cytomegalovirus exposure and HLA in healthy donors. Amplification used 60 Vbeta primers and 13 Jbeta primers. TCRdb's copy holds only in-frame clones and misses some; the assay was immunoSEQ multiplex PCR. This repertoire shows under 200,000 clones, roughly 70% found once; its top ten account for around 3%. Sample: PBMCs. Receptors originate from a woman aged 40-49 years in good health and CMV-seropositive.

This clone has only a few counts. The rearrangement uses TRBV4-2 and TRBJ1-1; TRBD1 might be the D (6 bases). The CDR3 spans 16 residues. V lost 1 base to trimming and J lost 2 bases, with 14 bases between them. The germline CDR1 and CDR2 sequences are LGHNA and YNFKEQ. CDR3 sequence: CASSQGGQGTNTEAFF. The CDR3 nucleotides read TGTGCCAGCAGCCAAGGCGGGCAGGGGACAAACACTGAAGCTTTCTTT.

This CDR3 is CASSVEAGNGELFF. CDR3 sequence (DNA): TGTGCCAGCAGCGTAGAGGCAGGTAACGGGGAGCTGTTTTTT. V and J are TRBV9 and TRBJ2-2; D not resolved. V shed 0 bases and J shed 7 bases, with 10 bases lying between them. Germline loops: CDR1 SGDLS, CDR2 YYNGEE. The CDR3 is made up of 14 amino acids.

V and J are TRBV29-1 and TRBJ2-3; 9 positions match TRBD2. The CDR3 has 15 residues. Trimming took 5 bases from V and 1 from J; bases not matched to a gene: 7. CDR1 is SQVTM and CDR2 is ANQGSEA in the germline V gene. The CDR3 is CSVISGRAGTDTQYF. CDR3 nucleotide sequence: TGCAGCGTTATTAGCGGGAGAGCGGGCACAGATACGCAGTATTTT.

The chain joins TRBV29-1 to TRBJ1-3, with D perhaps TRBD1 (5 bases). Germline assignment: CDR1 SQVTM and CDR2 ANQGSEA. The CDR3 has 10 residues. V gave up 7 bases and J gave up 8 bases, with 9 bases separating them. CDR3 nucleotide sequence: TGCAGCGCCTCACAGGACACCATATATTTT. Translation: CSASQDTIYF.

J is TRBJ2-2 and V is TRBV28; D remains unclear. The V gene lost 7 bases and the J gene lost 1 base, with 4 bases spanning the gap. The CDR3 contains 12 residues. The germline gives CDR1 MDHEN, CDR2 SYDVKM. CDR3 residues: CASTKNTGELFF. The DNA of the CDR3 is TGTGCCAGCACCAAGAACACCGGGGAGCTGTTTTTT.

The chain employs TRBV5-4 and TRBJ1-6; D unresolved. Trimming shortened V by 2 bases and J by 5 bases, and 8 bases separated the two germline ends. The CDR3 spans 14 residues. Per the germline V gene, CDR1 is SGHNT and CDR2 is YYREEE (reference sequence). The CDR3 region has the DNA TGTGCCAGCAGCTTACAGAAAAATAATTCACCCCTCCACTTT. Its protein product is CASSLQKNNSPLHF.

The chain combines TRBV7-8 with TRBJ2-2; 9 bases agree with TRBD2. The CDR3 spans 18 residues. The germline gives CDR1 SGHVS, CDR2 FQNEAQ. V shed 0 bases, J shed 1 base, and the junction held 6 bases outside the gene matches. The CDR3 coding sequence is TGTGCCAGCAGCTTAGCGCGCAGCGGGGGGCAGAACACCGGGGAGCTGTTTTTT. It translates to CASSLARSGGQNTGELFF.

The J gene is TRBJ2-3, the V gene TRBV7-2, with unresolved D. Germline V lookup: CDR1 SGHTA, CDR2 FQGNSA. The CDR3 loop spans 14 amino acids. Trimming cost V 1 base and J 0 bases, with 5 bases left between them. In DNA, the CDR3 is TGTGCCAGCAGCTTAGGTACTAGCACAGATACGCAGTATTTT. Protein: CASSLGTSTDTQYF.

The V call is TRBV19, the J call TRBJ2-5, with 11 bases fitting TRBD2. The V gene's germline CDR1 is LNHDA and CDR2 SQIVND (reference sequence). Losses at the gene ends were 4 bases for V and 4 bases for J; bases not matched to a gene: 2. The length of the CDR3 is 14 residues. The CDR3 coding sequence is TGTGCCAGTAGTAGAGGACTAGCGGGAGAGACCCAGTACTTC. This gives the protein CASSRGLAGETQYF.

This chain uses TRBV27 with TRBJ2-3; D is possibly TRBD2 (6 bases). The V end was cut by 4 bases, the J end by 4 bases, with 15 bases between. In germline, CDR1 is MNHEY, CDR2 SMNVEV (reference sequence). This CDR3 is 15 amino acids long. CDR3 in amino acids: CASSYGVAVSDTQYF. CDR3 DNA sequence: TGTGCCAGCAGTTACGGCGTAGCGGTGTCAGATACGCAGTATTTT.

The rearrangement joins TRBV11-3 to TRBJ1-1; no clear D gene. V was pared by 0 bases and J by 1 base, with 6 bases between. The CDR3 has 14 amino acids. Looked up from germline, CDR1 is SGHNT and CDR2 is YENEEA. CDR3 coding DNA: TGTGCCAGCAGCTTAGAGGGAGGGAACACTGAAGCTTTCTTT. This sequence encodes CASSLEGGNTEAFF.

This chain connects TRBV11-2 to TRBJ1-1, with a possible D match to TRBD1 (5 bases). The length of the CDR3 is 12 residues. Trimming cost V 6 bases and J 5 bases, with 10 bases left between them. Germline V gene data show CDR1 as SGHAT and CDR2 as FQNNGV. In DNA form, the CDR3 reads TGTGCCAGCAGTTACGGGGGGACTGAAGCTTTCTTT. Translating it yields CASSYGGTEAFF.

This clone appeared a single time. This chain connects TRBV19 to TRBJ2-7; D is possibly TRBD1 (6 bases). Looked up from germline, CDR1 is LNHDA and CDR2 is SQIVND (reference sequence). The CDR3 consists of 15 residues. Trimming took 3 bases from V and 6 from J, leaving 18 bases between them. CDR3 loop: CASSIQGGGQTEQYF. In nucleotides, the CDR3 is TGTGCCAGTAGTATCCAGGGTGGGGGACAAACCGAGCAGTACTTC.

Only a few counts were recorded for this clone. The V and J genes are TRBV6-5 and TRBJ2-2, with a weak D call TRBD1 (6 bases). CDR3 length: 16 amino acids. Germline V gene lookup returns CDR1 MNHEY and CDR2 SVGAGI. V was pared by 0 bases and J by 0 bases, with 8 bases between. CDR3 residues: CASSYSGQTNTGELFF. Written as DNA, the CDR3 is TGTGCCAGCAGTTACTCGGGACAAACGAACACCGGGGAGCTGTTTTTT.

This clone was counted a few times. The V call is TRBV6-6, the J call TRBJ2-7, with TRBD2 matching 8 bases. The germline V gene encodes CDR1 MNHNY and CDR2 SVGAGI (reference sequence). The CDR3 extends over 14 amino acids. The trim removed 0 bases at V and 3 bases at J, leaving 1 base unmatched. The CDR3 loop reads CASSYSGTSYEQYF. Here the CDR3 DNA reads TGTGCCAGCAGTTACTCCGGGACTAGCTACGAGCAGTACTTC.

This chain uses TRBV9 with TRBJ1-6; D is undetermined. V lost 0 bases, J lost 10 bases, and 14 bases lay in between. The CDR3 has 15 amino acids. CDR1 SGDLS and CDR2 YYNGEE come from the germline V gene. The CDR3 reads CASSVEGSGQSPLHF. In DNA, the CDR3 is TGTGCCAGCAGCGTAGAAGGCTCAGGTCAATCACCCCTCCACTTT.

On this clone itself: Other DNA sequences in this sample translate to the same CDR3. The CDR3 reads CAISGTGNTEAFF. CDR3 nucleotide sequence: TGTGCCATCAGCGGGACAGGGAACACTGAAGCTTTCTTT. The chain carries TRBV10-3 and TRBJ1-1, with TRBD1 matching 8 bases. Germline CDR1 is ENHRY and CDR2 is SYGVKD. With 6 bases clipped from V and 1 base from J, the junction kept 1 base outside the gene matches. The CDR3 is 13 residues long.

V usage is TRBV7-2 and J usage is TRBJ2-1; TRBD2 aligns across 9 bases. The J segment lost 3 bases and the V segment lost 1 base, leaving 13 bases of the junction unmatched. The CDR3 is 19 residues long. Looked up from germline, CDR1 is SGHTA and CDR2 is FQGNSA. CDR3 nucleotides: TGTGCCAGCAGCTTAGTCGGTAGCGGGAGAAAAAACTTCTACAATGAGCAGTTCTTC. It encodes CASSLVGSGRKNFYNEQFF.

The rearrangement links TRBV10-3 to TRBJ2-1, with 9 bases aligning to TRBD2. The CDR3 extends over 13 amino acids. Per the germline V gene, CDR1 is ENHRY and CDR2 is SYGVKD. Trimming at V came to 6 bases and at J to 9 bases, leaving 6 bases not matched to a gene. CDR3 amino acids: CAIRGGREGEQFF. The DNA for the CDR3 is TGTGCCATCAGAGGCGGGAGGGAGGGTGAGCAGTTCTTC.

The rearrangement links TRBV7-6 to TRBJ2-3; D remains ambiguous. Germline V CDR1 and CDR2: SGHVS, FNYEAQ. V dropped 5 bases and J dropped 2 bases, with 8 bases sitting between them. The CDR3 sequence is 13 residues long. CDR3 in DNA: TGTGCCAGCAGCCCCACAGCCACAGATACGCAGTATTTT. Its protein is CASSPTATDTQYF.

This clone has more than one count but fewer than ten. This chain joins TRBV6-1 and TRBJ1-4, with 10 bases that match TRBD1. V lost 0 bases and J lost 5; bases outside the gene matches: 3. From germline, CDR1 is MNHNS and CDR2 SASEGT. The CDR3 has 16 residues. CDR3 protein: CASSEAGGQGNEKLFF. The CDR3, as DNA: TGTGCCAGCAGTGAAGCTGGGGGACAGGGGAATGAAAAACTGTTTTTT.